The 30 T cell receptor beta chains below were found in one sample sequenced in a study of blood T cell repertoires in COVID-19. Sequencing was performed with immunoSEQ multiplex PCR; in TCRdb, only in-frame clones are kept and a portion is missing. The sample yields some 160,000 clones, around four fifths seen once. The specimen was peripheral blood. Source of these receptors: a woman in her 70s who had recovered from COVID-19.

This sequence joins TRBV27 and TRBJ2-3, with 8 bases fitting TRBD2. The CDR3 totals 15 residues. The germline V gene has CDR1 MNHEY and CDR2 SMNVEV (reference sequence). J gave up 1 base and V 6 bases, and 6 bases lay outside the gene matches. CDR3 protein: CASSPRGARTDTQYF. CDR3 in DNA: TGTGCCAGCAGCCCGCGGGGGGCCCGCACAGATACGCAGTATTTT.

The genes are TRBV7-2 and TRBJ2-5; TRBD1 matches at 8 bases. This CDR3 is 16 amino acids long. The junction had 9 bases not matched to a gene; V was cut back by 2 bases and J by 4 bases. Germline CDR1 SGHTA, CDR2 FQGNSA. This CDR3 reads CASSLRALQGVETQYF. The CDR3 nucleotides are TGTGCCAGCAGCTTAAGGGCCCTACAGGGGGTAGAGACCCAGTACTTC.

Concerning this clone: No DNA is shown, since the ends of the CDR3 on it are uncertain; the CDR3 is the one TCRdb lists. The rearrangement uses TRBV7-5 and TRBJ2-7; TRBD2 is taken as the D call from the table, unchecked against the DNA. TRBV7-5 constitutes a pseudogene. The CDR3 numbers 16 amino acids, ends counted. The chain's CDR3 is CARPHWGTGSLYEQYF.

The V call is TRBV4-3, the J call TRBJ2-7; TRBD2 aligns across 16 bases. The J segment lost 6 bases and the V segment lost 3 bases, leaving 17 bases of the junction unmatched. The V gene's germline CDR1 is LGHNA and CDR2 YSLEER. This CDR3 is 20 amino acids long. The DNA for the CDR3 is TGCGCCAGCAGCCAGAACGCCCCGGGACTAGCGGGAGGGCTCGGGCGCGAGCAGTACTTC. Translated, it gives CASSQNAPGLAGGLGREQYF.

This rearrangement joins TRBV2 to TRBJ1-2; TRBD1 agrees at 10 bases. The J segment lost 5 bases and the V segment lost 8 bases, leaving 11 bases of the junction unmatched. The CDR3 runs to 15 residues. Germline CDR1 SNHLY, CDR2 FYNNEI. The CDR3 DNA is TGTGCCAGCCCTCAAGGACAGGGGGTTTGGTATGGCTACACCTTC. This gives the protein CASPQGQGVWYGYTF.

This clone was recorded a few times. The chain recombines TRBV10-1 with TRBJ2-2; unclear D gene. CDR1 is WNHNN and CDR2 is SYGVQD in the germline V gene (reference sequence). V shed 10 bases and J shed 1 base, with 16 bases lying between them. This CDR3 has 15 residues. The DNA of the CDR3 is TGCGCCACCTCGCGAGGAACTTGGAACACCGGGGAGCTGTTTTTT. Its protein is CATSRGTWNTGELFF.

This chain links TRBV29-1 with TRBJ2-3; D possibly corresponds to TRBD1 (5 bases). The CDR3 is made up of 14 amino acids. CDR1 SQVTM and CDR2 ANQGSEA come from the germline V gene. V was cut by 1 base and J by 2 bases, with 10 bases left in between. This CDR3 reads CSVEGQGNTDTQYF. The DNA for the CDR3 is TGCAGCGTTGAAGGTCAGGGTAACACAGATACGCAGTATTTT.

This clone has just a few counts. The chain is built from TRBV16 and TRBJ1-5, with TRBD1 matching over 9 bases. The V and J ends lost 4 bases and 2 bases, in that order; junction bases with no gene match: 3. Per germline, CDR1 KGHSY and CDR2 FQNENV. The CDR3 length is 15 residues. In DNA form, the CDR3 reads TGTGCCAGCAGCCCCAGGGACAGGGGCAATCAGCCCCAGCATTTT. Its translation is CASSPRDRGNQPQHF.

A single count supports this clone. An end of the junction differs from the germline gene, which may be a read error. This chain joins TRBV28 and TRBJ2-1; 7 positions agree with TRBD2. CDR1 and CDR2 (germline): MDHEN, SYDVKM. The CDR3 is 13 amino acids. CDR3 amino acids: CASRLGTTALWVF. CDR3 nucleotide sequence: TGTGCCAGCAGACTGGGGACTACAGCTCTATGGGTCTTC.

A few counts support this clone. This chain uses TRBV28 with TRBJ2-1; D might be TRBD2 (6 bases). The CDR3 covers 16 residues. The V gene lost 6 bases and the J gene lost 0 bases, with 15 bases spanning the gap. The germline V gene has CDR1 MDHEN and CDR2 SYDVKM. In nucleotides, the CDR3 is TGTGCCAGCAGACCACGGGGGTTAAGCTCCTACAATGAGCAGTTCTTC. Translation gives CASRPRGLSSYNEQFF.

DNA for the CDR3: TGCGCCAGCAGCTTGGGGTCCGCGGGCACAGATACGCAGTATTTT. This encodes CASSLGSAGTDTQYF. The V gene is TRBV5-1, the J gene TRBJ2-3, with no clear D. The CDR3 has 15 amino acids. Germline values: CDR1 SGHRS, CDR2 YFSETQ. Between the trimmed V and J ends, which lost 0 bases and 1 base, there was a span of 9 bases.

The chain carries TRBV6-2 or TRBV6-3 and TRBJ1-2; 9 bases are a match to TRBD1. Germline trimming cut 4 bases from V and 2 bases from J; bases unmatched to any gene: 11. This CDR3 is built from 17 residues. In germline, CDR1 is MNHEY, CDR2 SVGEGT. The CDR3 sequence: CASSSPGTGFLNYGYTF. In nucleotides, the CDR3 is TGTGCCAGCAGTTCACCCGGGACAGGGTTTTTGAACTATGGCTACACCTTC.

The V and J genes are TRBV24-1 and TRBJ2-5, with D possibly being TRBD2 (5 bases). The CDR3 is 15 amino acids. Germline CDR1 and CDR2: KGHDR and SFDVKD. With 3 bases removed from V and 5 bases from J, the gap between germline ends came to 15 bases. The CDR3 nucleotides read TGTGCCACCAGTGATGCCAGGTCTACGGGGGAGACCCAGTACTTC. Its translation is CATSDARSTGETQYF.

The gene calls are TRBV6-2 or TRBV6-3 and TRBJ1-2, with D possibly TRBD1 on 6 matching bases. Germline CDR1 reads MNHEY; CDR2 reads SVGEGT. Deletions cut 5 bases from V and 2 bases from J, with 15 bases between. The CDR3 contains 15 residues. In nucleotides, the CDR3 is TGTGCCAGCAGTGACGGGGGGCCCAAGAACTATGGCTACACCTTC. This gives the protein CASSDGGPKNYGYTF.

This chain connects TRBV6-5 to TRBJ2-1; TRBD2 aligns across 7 bases. Germline CDR1 reads MNHEY; CDR2 reads SVGAGI. V was pared by 6 bases and J by 5 bases, with 4 bases of the junction left unmatched. There are 13 residues in the CDR3. This CDR3 is CASRASGNNEQFF. The DNA of the CDR3 is TGTGCCAGCAGGGCTAGCGGCAACAATGAGCAGTTCTTC.

The chain is built from TRBV5-4 and TRBJ2-7; 7 nucleotides match TRBD1. Germline CDR1 SGHNT, CDR2 YYREEE (reference sequence). The CDR3 runs to 15 residues. V lost 0 bases to trimming and J lost 5 bases; unmatched junction nucleotides: 8. CDR3 coding DNA: TGTGCCAGCAGCTTGGATGGCAGGGGGACCCACGAGCAGTACTTC. This codes for CASSLDGRGTHEQYF.

V gene TRBV7-2 combines with J gene TRBJ2-3; 11 positions agree with TRBD2. This CDR3 is 17 amino acids long. V lost 0 bases, J lost 5 bases, and 7 bases stayed unmatched. The germline V gene has CDR1 SGHTA and CDR2 FQGNSA. The CDR3 protein is CASSLASGGAVRDTQYF. The CDR3, as DNA: TGTGCCAGCAGCTTAGCTAGCGGGGGGGCCGTTCGAGATACGCAGTATTTT.

The J gene is TRBJ2-7, the V gene TRBV28; 12 bases map to TRBD2. Germline CDR1 and CDR2: MDHEN and SYDVKM. The CDR3 extends over 17 amino acids. The V and J ends lost 2 bases and 0 bases, in that order; junction bases with no gene match: 5. The CDR3 DNA sequence: TGTGCCAGCAGTTTAGGACTAGCGGGGCTAAGCTCCTACGAGCAGTACTTC. Its protein product is CASSLGLAGLSSYEQYF.

The chain recombines TRBV11-2 with TRBJ1-1, with D perhaps TRBD1 (6 bases). Trimming took off 5 bases at V and 3 bases at J, with 16 bases between the two ends. The CDR3 is 15 amino acids. Germline CDR1 reads SGHAT; CDR2 reads FQNNGV. CDR3 bases: TGTGCCAGCAGCCTAACACAGGGCCGGGACACTGAAGCTTTCTTT. Its translation: CASSLTQGRDTEAFF. The whole variable domain, filled in from reference TRBV11-2 and TRBJ1-1, reads EAGVAQSPRYKIIEKRQSVAFWCNPISGHATLYWYQQILGQGPKLLIQFQNNGVVDDSQLPKDRFSAERLKGVDSTLKIQPAKLEDSAVYLCASSLTQGRDTEAFFGQGTRLTVV.

The CDR3 DNA follows: TGTGCCAGCAGTGGGGTACAGGGGGACTATGGCTACACCTTC. Translated: CASSGVQGDYGYTF. The V call is TRBV27, the J call TRBJ1-2; 8 bases are shared with TRBD1. The V gene end was trimmed by 5 bases and the J gene end by 3 bases; junction bases not matched to a gene: 5. The length of the CDR3 is 14 residues. Per germline, CDR1 MNHEY and CDR2 SMNVEV (reference sequence).

The genes are TRBV5-1 and TRBJ1-5; weak D call: TRBD1 (5 bases). Trimming removed 0 bases from V and 5 bases from J, with 6 bases in between. Germline CDR1 SGHRS, CDR2 YFSETQ. The CDR3 has 13 residues. DNA of the CDR3: TGCGCCAGCAGCTTGGAGGGGCATCAGCCCCAGCATTTT. This translates into CASSLEGHQPQHF. The whole variable domain, filled in from reference TRBV5-1 and TRBJ1-5, reads KAGVTQTPRYLIKTRGQQVTLSCSPISGHRSVSWYQQTPGQGLQFLFEYFSETQRNKGNFPGRFSGRQFSNSRSEMNVSTLELGDSALYLCASSLEGHQPQHFGDGTRLSIL.

V usage is TRBV7-2 and J usage is TRBJ1-5; D perhaps matches TRBD1 (5 bases). V dropped 1 base and J dropped 5 bases, with 12 bases sitting between them. The CDR3 has 15 amino acids. Germline assignment: CDR1 SGHTA and CDR2 FQGNSA. The CDR3 here is CASSLGGRWDQPQHF. DNA for the CDR3: TGTGCCAGCAGCTTAGGGGGCAGGTGGGATCAGCCCCAGCATTTT.

The chain links TRBV2 to TRBJ1-1; perhaps TRBD1 as D (6 bases). Germline CDR1 is SNHLY and CDR2 is FYNNEI. This CDR3 comprises 14 residues. V was trimmed by 7 bases and J by 5 bases, leaving 17 bases between them. The CDR3 spells CASTEGEGGTEAFF. CDR3 bases: TGTGCCAGCACCGAGGGCGAGGGGGGGACTGAAGCTTTCTTT.

The chain combines TRBV24-1 with TRBJ1-2, with D possibly matching TRBD1 (5 bases). CDR3 length equals 15 residues. Trimming took off 3 bases at V and 4 bases at J, with 14 bases between the two ends. Germline loops: CDR1 KGHDR, CDR2 SFDVKD. DNA of the CDR3: TGTGCCACCAGTGATCCCAGCAGGGATGGCTATGGCTACACCTTC. Protein: CATSDPSRDGYGYTF.

CDR3 in amino acids: CASSLAGSGGRNTIYF. In nucleotides, the CDR3 is TGTGCCAGCAGCTTAGCGGGGTCAGGGGGAAGAAACACCATATATTTT. The V call is TRBV7-2, the J call TRBJ1-3, with 7 bases identical to TRBD1. Germline V gene lookup returns CDR1 SGHTA and CDR2 FQGNSA. CDR3 size: 16 residues. Germline trimming cut 0 bases from V and 5 bases from J; bases unmatched to any gene: 7.

The chain is built from TRBV6-2 or TRBV6-3 and TRBJ2-1; possible D gene TRBD2, 6 bases. The CDR3 has 15 residues. Trimming took off 3 bases at V and 6 bases at J, with 15 bases between the two ends. Per the germline V gene, CDR1 is MNHEY and CDR2 is SVGEGT. CDR3 DNA sequence: TGTGCCAGCAGTTATGGAGGGAGGCTTAGCAATGAGCAGTTCTTC. It yields the protein CASSYGGRLSNEQFF.

Turning to this clone: Other DNA variants within this sample encode the same CDR3. This chain joins TRBV18 and TRBJ2-7; 8 bases map to TRBD1. The ends lost 1 base at V and 1 base at J; junction bases unmatched: 3. This CDR3 has 15 residues. Germline CDR1 and CDR2: KGHSH and LQKENI. The CDR3, as DNA: TGTGCCAGCTCACCACGTGGACAGGGATCCTACGAGCAGTACTTC. The encoded protein is CASSPRGQGSYEQYF.

This clone was seen a single time. The chain has TRBV7-9 and TRBJ2-1; D might be TRBD2 (5 bases). This CDR3 has 19 residues. Germline V gene data show CDR1 as SEHNR and CDR2 as FQNEAQ (reference sequence). The V end lost 1 base, the J end lost 0 bases, and 19 bases lay between the germline ends. The CDR3 coding sequence is TGTGCCAGCAGCTTAGGTGGTTTCGTGGGAGCCAGCTCCTACAATGAGCAGTTCTTC. Protein product: CASSLGGFVGASSYNEQFF. Complete variable domain (other parts from reference TRBV7-9 and TRBJ2-1): DTGVSQNPRHKITKRGQNVTFRCDPISEHNRLYWYRQTLGQGPEFLTYFQNEAQLEKSRLLSDRFSAERPKGSFSTLEIQRTEQGDSAMYLCASSLGGFVGASSYNEQFFGPGTRLTVL.

Points on this clone: At one boundary the junction diverges from the germline segment, which might be a read error. This sequence joins TRBV7-2 and TRBJ2-3; no clear D. This CDR3 has 12 amino acids. Germline V CDR1 and CDR2: SGHTA, FQGNSA. The CDR3: CASSPDLETRYF. DNA of the CDR3: TGTGCCAGCAGCCCCGATTTGGAGACGCGGTATTTT.

This clone was seen a handful of times. Written as DNA, the CDR3 is TGTGCCAGCACCCGTAGGTGGGGGGGTCTCTACAATGAGCAGTTCTTC. Translation gives CASTRRWGGLYNEQFF. V and J are TRBV7-9 and TRBJ2-1; 7 bases are shared with TRBD2. V dropped 7 bases and J dropped 3; count of bases not matched to a gene: 12. Germline V gene lookup returns CDR1 SEHNR and CDR2 FQNEAQ (reference sequence). The CDR3 runs to 16 residues. Full variable domain (outside the CDR3, taken from reference TRBV7-9 and TRBJ2-1): DTGVSQNPRHKITKRGQNVTFRCDPISEHNRLYWYRQTLGQGPEFLTYFQNEAQLEKSRLLSDRFSAERPKGSFSTLEIQRTEQGDSAMYLCASTRRWGGLYNEQFFGPGTRLTVL.